This TCR beta chain was observed in a study of cytomegalovirus exposure and HLA in healthy donors. Whole-study results and caveats: The authors excluded some V segments, including TRBV6-2 and TRBV6-3, as indistinguishable. In a later analysis, HLA-C alleles had the fewest associated TCRs, DRB1 alleles the most. Analysis was carried out at a later point, and it linked a missense DCLRE1C variant to TCR beta V- and J-gene trimming. A previous analysis found most TCR beta V segments productive roughly 87% or roughly 30% of the time.

Use of 60 Vbeta and 13 Jbeta primers characterized the PCR. Libraries were prepared by immunoSEQ multiplex PCR; TCRdb keeps only in-frame clonotypes and omits some of them. The sample records about 73,000 clones, about 81% being singletons. The germline CDR1 and CDR2 sequences are SGHAT and FQNNGV. V was pared by 2 bases and J by 6 bases, with 14 bases between. The length of the CDR3 is 14 residues. This clone was seen just once. The antigen is unknown. This receptor was obtained from a man in his 70s in good health and CMV-seronegative. The sample taken for sequencing was PBMCs. V and J are TRBV11-2 and TRBJ2-7; TRBD1 is a possible D gene (6 bases). This CDR3 is CASSLNRQVPEQYF. In nucleotides, the CDR3 is TGTGCCAGCAGCTTAAACCGACAGGTCCCCGAGCAGTACTTC.